This TCR beta chain was retrieved from a study of response to subunit inactivated influenza vaccine. TCRdb fed the RT-PCR reads into MiXCR, producing one record per CDR3 protein. The sample lists fewer than 600,000 distinct CDR3 sequences, approximately 7.3% occurring once. V lost 2 bases to trimming and J lost 9 bases; unmatched junction nucleotides: 7. The CDR3 is 14 amino acids. The study, taken as a whole, reports: A suggestion made by the authors is that each seasonal influenza vaccination recruits few new T cells.

This clonotype was seen more than once but under ten times. Its antigen is unknown. The sequences come from PBMCs from blood, collected around 25 months after vaccination. The sequence was obtained from a man between 50 and 75 years old who received an inactivated influenza vaccine. J is TRBJ2-1 and V is TRBV12-3 or TRBV12-4, with 7 bases that match TRBD2. This CDR3 reads CASSLTGTKGEQFF. The CDR3 DNA follows: TGTGCCAGCAGTTTAACCGGGACTAAGGGTGAGCAGTTCTTC.